These 25 T cell receptor beta chains were all obtained from the same sample, sequenced in a study of beta chain features in type 1 diabetes (dated by TCRdb to between 2017 and 2018). Library preparation employed the immunoSEQ multiplex PCR assay. All of the isolated RNA was reverse transcribed with the High Capacity cDNA Reverse Transcription Kit, so expressed TCRB transcripts were sequenced. Drawn from immuneACCESS, this table holds only the in-frame rearrangements with V and J called that TCRdb kept. Clones are partly lost; checked studies trace under half to an unresolved V gene and leave the rest unexplained. The sample data list more than 350,000 clones, and about an eighth of these were observed just once. Clones ranked in the top ten supply around 0.05% of the sample. The sequenced sample consisted of naive CD4+ T cells from blood. The cell subset or site label of this sample denotes: true naive CD4+ T cells. The source of these receptors is a woman between 18 and 30 years old in good health.

This chain uses TRBV23-1 with TRBJ1-1; 8 bases are shared with TRBD1. TRBV23-1 is reported as an ORF; its role is uncertain. The CDR3 is 15 amino acids. V lost 5 bases, J lost 1 base, and 6 bases stayed unmatched. Here the CDR3 DNA reads TGCGCCAGCAGTGCCCGACAGGGGCGGAACACTGAAGCTTTCTTT. Protein sequence: CASSARQGRNTEAFF.

The genes are TRBV30 and TRBJ2-3; 8 bases align to TRBD2. The V gene's germline CDR1 is GTSNPN and CDR2 SVGIG (reference sequence). The CDR3 spans 15 residues. Germline trimming cut 2 bases from V and 2 bases from J; bases unmatched to any gene: 6. The CDR3 DNA reads as TGTGCCTGGAGTCTCCTAGCGGGCCTCACAGATACGCAGTATTTT. Translated, it gives CAWSLLAGLTDTQYF.

This clone was detected a few times. The chain recombines TRBV5-6 with TRBJ2-1; tentative D call: TRBD1 (5 bases). The CDR3 is 15 residues long. Germline V gene lookup returns CDR1 SGHDT and CDR2 YYEEEE. The V end was cut by 5 bases, the J end by 3 bases, with 15 bases between. The CDR3, as DNA: TGTGCCAGCAGACCCGACAGATATAACTACAATGAGCAGTTCTTC. Translated, it gives CASRPDRYNYNEQFF.

This clone was seen at least ten times. The chain links TRBV10-3 to TRBJ2-3, with D possibly TRBD2 on 5 matching bases. Trimming shortened V by 7 bases and J by 4 bases, and 9 bases separated the two germline ends. Germline V gene data show CDR1 as ENHRY and CDR2 as SYGVKD. CDR3 length: 12 residues. CDR3 protein: CAIMRESDTQYF. Written as DNA, the CDR3 is TGTGCCATCATGAGGGAATCAGATACGCAGTATTTT.

The sample holds a few counts of this clone. The chain uses TRBV27 and TRBJ2-7; a weak D match, TRBD2 (6 bases). The CDR3 runs to 14 residues. CDR1 MNHEY and CDR2 SMNVEV come from the germline V gene (reference sequence). V was trimmed by 6 bases and J by 4 bases, leaving 16 bases between them. This CDR3 is CASSTGDGIYEQYF. The CDR3 nucleotides read TGTGCCAGCAGCACGGGAGACGGTATTTACGAGCAGTACTTC.

The chain has TRBV9 and TRBJ2-1; 15 bases map to TRBD2. The CDR3 runs 20 residues. The V and J ends lost 0 bases and 1 base, in that order; junction bases with no gene match: 8. CDR1 is SGDLS and CDR2 is YYNGEE in the germline V gene. The CDR3 nucleotides read TGTGCCAGCAGCGTAGCTTCGGGACTAGCGGGAGGATCGTCCTACAATGAGCAGTTCTTC. The encoded protein is CASSVASGLAGGSSYNEQFF.

This chain connects TRBV29-1 to TRBJ2-7; D is perhaps TRBD1 (6 bases). The CDR3 has 12 amino acids. V lost 6 bases and J 0 bases, leaving 9 bases between the germline ends. CDR1 SQVTM and CDR2 ANQGSEA come from the germline V gene. The CDR3 reads CSVRQDSYEQYF. The CDR3 DNA is TGCAGCGTCAGACAGGACTCCTACGAGCAGTACTTC.

This clone was recorded a few times. The V gene is TRBV6-6, the J gene TRBJ2-1, with D possibly TRBD2 on 5 matching bases. V was shortened by 2 bases and J by 9 bases, with 5 bases between the two germline ends. The CDR3 loop spans 11 amino acids. Germline V gene sequence: CDR1 MNHNY, CDR2 SVGAGI (reference sequence). The CDR3 bases are TGTGCCAGCAGTTACGAGGGTGAGCAGTTCTTC. Its translation: CASSYEGEQFF.

The chain couples TRBV18 to TRBJ2-2, with D perhaps matching TRBD2 (6 bases). The ends were cut back, 6 bases at V and 0 bases at J, with 11 bases in the middle. This CDR3 spans 15 amino acids. Per the germline V gene, CDR1 is KGHSH and CDR2 is LQKENI. CDR3 sequence reads: CASSSGLTNTGELFF. The CDR3 DNA is TGTGCCAGCTCTTCGGGACTGACGAACACCGGGGAGCTGTTTTTT.

This sequence joins TRBV28 and TRBJ2-7; TRBD1 might be the D (6 bases). CDR3 size: 16 residues. With 4 bases removed from V and 0 bases from J, the gap between germline ends came to 16 bases. The V gene's germline CDR1 is MDHEN and CDR2 SYDVKM. The CDR3 here is CASSSPDRRSSYEQYV. CDR3 bases: TGTGCCAGCAGTTCCCCTGACAGGCGAAGCTCCTACGAGCAGTACGTC.

This chain links TRBV4-2 with TRBJ2-2; no definite D call. This CDR3 region has 15 residues. V shed 0 bases and J shed 1 base, with 6 bases lying between them. Germline CDR1 LGHNA, CDR2 YNFKEQ. The CDR3 protein is CASSQDLRNTGELFF. CDR3 DNA sequence: TGTGCCAGCAGCCAAGATTTGAGGAACACCGGGGAGCTGTTTTTT.

V gene TRBV11-3 combines with J gene TRBJ2-1; TRBD2 matches 8 bases. With 4 bases clipped from V and 5 bases from J, the junction kept 7 bases outside the gene matches. From germline, CDR1 is SGHNT and CDR2 YENEEA. This CDR3 region has 15 residues. CDR3 sequence: CASSSRGGRDNEQFF. In nucleotides, the CDR3 is TGTGCCAGCAGCTCCCGGGGGGGCCGGGACAATGAGCAGTTCTTC. The full variable domain, in which reference TRBV11-3 and TRBJ2-1 provide the parts outside the CDR3, is EAGVVQSPRYKIIEKKQPVAFWCNPISGHNTLYWYLQNLGQGPELLIRYENEEAVDDSQLPKDRFSAERLKGVDSTLKIQPAELGDSAVYLCASSSRGGRDNEQFFGPGTRLTVL.

This clone was found a few times. The chain couples TRBV9 to TRBJ2-1; D unclear. V lost 2 bases to trimming and J lost 3 bases, with 12 bases between them. The germline CDR1 and CDR2 sequences are SGDLS and YYNGEE. CDR3 length: 15 amino acids. The chain's CDR3 is CASSVAPDVYNEQFF. The CDR3 bases are TGTGCCAGCAGCGTGGCTCCGGACGTCTACAATGAGCAGTTCTTC.

This clone has ten or more counts. The chain has TRBV7-9 and TRBJ2-1; D possibly corresponds to TRBD1 (5 bases). Trimming took 6 bases from V and 5 from J, leaving 11 bases between them. Germline values: CDR1 SEHNR, CDR2 FQNEAQ (reference sequence). The CDR3 has 13 residues. The CDR3 DNA sequence: TGTGCCAGCAGGCGGACATCGGACAATGAGCAGTTCTTC. Translating gives CASRRTSDNEQFF.

The rearrangement uses TRBV18 and TRBJ2-3; D may be TRBD1 or TRBD2 (5 bases each). Deletions cut 2 bases from V and 4 bases from J, with 7 bases between. The CDR3 runs to 13 residues. CDR1 and CDR2 (germline): KGHSH, LQKENI. The CDR3 sequence is CASSPWGSDTQYF. DNA of the CDR3: TGTGCCAGCTCACCATGGGGGTCAGATACGCAGTATTTT.

This clone was counted ten times or more. Compared with germline, one end of the junction differs, possibly owing to a read error. The chain carries TRBV15 and TRBJ2-5; a weak D match, TRBD2 (5 bases). This CDR3 comprises 13 residues. The V gene's germline CDR1 is LNHNV and CDR2 YYDKDF (reference sequence). The CDR3 here is CATSRDRVSGQYF. CDR3 nucleotides: TGTGCCACCAGCCGAGACCGCGTCAGCGGCCAGTACTTC.

This clone was seen more than once but under ten times. The rearrangement uses TRBV7-8 and TRBJ2-5, with D possibly TRBD2 on 5 matching bases. Germline V lookup: CDR1 SGHVS, CDR2 FQNEAQ. V was pared by 5 bases and J by 4 bases, with 17 bases between. The CDR3 consists of 15 residues. The CDR3 DNA sequence: TGTGCCAGCAGCCTAACGGGGATAAAATCAGAGACCCAGTACTTC. Its protein is CASSLTGIKSETQYF.

This chain connects TRBV7-8 to TRBJ2-1; TRBD2 might be the D (5 bases). This CDR3 spans 16 amino acids. Trimming pared 1 base from V and 0 bases from J, leaving 10 bases between. Per germline, CDR1 SGHVS and CDR2 FQNEAQ. The CDR3 bases are TGTGCCAGCAGCTTAGTTGCGGGCAGCTCCTACAATGAGCAGTTCTTC. Translating gives CASSLVAGSSYNEQFF.

The chain has TRBV29-1 and TRBJ1-2; no clear D gene. The germline V and J ends were trimmed by 7 bases and 1 base, with 10 bases remaining between them. Germline CDR1 is SQVTM and CDR2 is ANQGSEA. This CDR3 region has 12 residues. The CDR3 DNA reads TGCAGCGCGAAAGGGCTTAACTATGGCTACACCTTC. Amino acids: CSAKGLNYGYTF.

This clone came up a few times. The sample holds other DNA sequences that translate to the same CDR3. The chain joins TRBV2 to TRBJ1-1; no definite D call. V lost 3 bases, J lost 3 bases, and 2 bases lay in between. Per germline, CDR1 SNHLY and CDR2 FYNNEI. There are 11 residues in the CDR3. The CDR3 DNA reads as TGTGCCAGCAGTGAGTACACTGAAGCTTTCTTT. The encoded protein is CASSEYTEAFF.

In this sample, this clone turned up a few times. The J gene is TRBJ1-5, the V gene TRBV19; no clear D gene. Trimming removed 3 bases from V and 4 bases from J, with 4 bases in between. The CDR3 is 12 amino acids. The germline gives CDR1 LNHDA, CDR2 SQIVND (reference sequence). The CDR3 DNA reads as TGTGCCAGTAGTATCCCAAATCAGCCCCAGCATTTT. Its translation: CASSIPNQPQHF. The full variable domain, with the rest looked up from reference TRBV19 and TRBJ1-5, is DGGITQSPKYLFRKEGQNVTLSCEQNLNHDAMYWYRQDPGQGLRLIYYSQIVNDFQKGDIAEGYSVSREKKESFPLTVTSAQKNPTAFYLCASSIPNQPQHFGDGTRLSIL.

The chain joins TRBV21-1 to TRBJ1-2; the D call of TRBD1 is as the table states it, not checked on the DNA. TRBV21-1 is tagged as a pseudogene. The CDR3 contains 16 residues. The CDR3: CASSKPPTGGHYGYTF. The CDR3 bases are TGTGCCAGCAGCAAACCCCCGACAGGGGGCCACTATGGCTACACCTTC.

This clone was observed a handful of times. The chain employs TRBV16 and TRBJ2-3; D is undetermined. The CDR3 spans 12 residues. The germline V and J ends were trimmed by 6 bases and 9 bases, with 13 bases remaining between them. The germline CDR1 and CDR2 sequences are KGHSY and FQNENV. The CDR3 sequence is CASRDGFSTQYF. Here the CDR3 DNA reads TGTGCCAGCAGAGACGGCTTCTCCACGCAGTATTTT.

The genes are TRBV11-3 and TRBJ2-1; a possible D gene is TRBD2 (5 bases). Trimming pared 5 bases from V and 9 bases from J, leaving 11 bases between. Per the germline V gene, CDR1 is SGHNT and CDR2 is YENEEA. The CDR3 spans 12 residues. The DNA of the CDR3 is TGTGCCAGCAGCCAGACGGAGGTTGAGCAGTTCTTC. This encodes CASSQTEVEQFF.

The chain uses TRBV25-1 and TRBJ2-1, with TRBD2 matching 7 bases. The CDR3 totals 15 residues. The trim removed 3 bases at V and 7 bases at J, leaving 9 bases unmatched. The V gene's germline CDR1 is MGHDK and CDR2 SYGVNS. The CDR3 loop is CASSDSRTSGNEQFF. In DNA form, the CDR3 reads TGTGCCAGCAGTGATTCCAGGACTAGTGGGAATGAGCAGTTCTTC.